The source of this TCR beta chain is a study of blood T cell repertoires in COVID-19. Germline CDR1 reads MDHEN; CDR2 reads SYDVKM. This CDR3 spans 12 amino acids. V was cut by 8 bases and J by 7 bases, with 14 bases left in between. The table came from immunoSEQ multiplex PCR; TCRdb's copy has only in-frame clones and leaves some out. The table shows some 110,000 clones, with roughly 74% occurring only once. Sequencing input: peripheral blood. This TCR was sampled from an elderly man with COVID-19, enrolled during active disease. This rearrangement joins TRBV28 to TRBJ1-2; a weak D match, TRBD1 (5 bases). The CDR3 DNA sequence: TGTGCCAGCGAGAAGTGGGGGGGTGGCTACACCTTC. Protein product: CASEKWGGGYTF.